This is a list of T cell receptor beta chains from one sample in a study of radiotherapy plus CTLA-4 blockade in lung cancer. Method: immunoSEQ multiplex PCR; TCRdb's copy keeps in-frame clones and lacks some. The table lists some 64,000 clones, roughly three quarters of them singletons. The sequencing here drew on peripheral blood, taken from a patient treated with radiotherapy plus ipilimumab. The receptor set was obtained from a human donor with non-small cell lung cancer whose response to radiotherapy plus ipilimumab could not be evaluated. Some clones in this sample may be carry-over from other donors' samples. CDR3s include the opening cysteine and the closing phenylalanine or tryptophan. The order of the fields is clone size, J gene, D gene, V gene, CDR3 protein, CDR3 DNA. D genes are given only for firm matches. The size entry is marked missing in some rows and otherwise reads once, few, many or a size class.

clone size: -
J gene: TRBJ2-5
D gene: -
V gene: TRBV7-2
CDR3 protein: CASSLLGDIQETQYF
CDR3 DNA: TGTGCCAGCAGCCTCCTTGGGGACATTCAAGAGACCCAGTACTTC

clone size: -
J gene: TRBJ1-4
D gene: TRBD1
V gene: TRBV28
CDR3 protein: CASSPLRDSLVLPTNEKLFF
CDR3 DNA: TGTGCCAGCAGTCCTCTAAGGGACAGCCTAGTTCTTCCAACTAATGAAAAACTGTTTTTT

clone size: few
J gene: TRBJ2-1
D gene: -
V gene: TRBV11-3
CDR3 protein: CASSLDSRELQFF
CDR3 DNA: TGTGCCAGCAGCTTAGACTCAAGGGAGCTTCAGTTCTTC

clone size: -
J gene: TRBJ1-6
D gene: -
V gene: TRBV18
CDR3 protein: CASSPSGAINSPLHF
CDR3 DNA: TGTGCCAGCTCCCCAAGCGGGGCGATTAATTCACCCCTCCACTTT

clone size: -
J gene: TRBJ2-3
D gene: -
V gene: TRBV5-1
CDR3 protein: CASSPGQRTDTQYF
CDR3 DNA: TGCGCCAGCAGCCCCGGACAGCGCACAGATACGCAGTATTTT

clone size: -
J gene: TRBJ2-3
D gene: TRBD2
V gene: TRBV5-4
CDR3 protein: CASSLASGGAVNTQYF
CDR3 DNA: TGTGCCAGCAGCTTGGCCAGCGGGGGGGCCGTGAATACGCAGTATTTT

clone size: -
J gene: TRBJ1-1
D gene: -
V gene: TRBV7-9
CDR3 protein: CASRVGATEAFF
CDR3 DNA: TGTGCCAGCAGGGTGGGGGCCACTGAAGCTTTCTTT

clone size: -
J gene: TRBJ2-5
D gene: -
V gene: TRBV5-1
CDR3 protein: CASSLGEAETQYF
CDR3 DNA: TGCGCCAGCAGCTTGGGCGAGGCAGAGACCCAGTACTTC

clone size: -
J gene: TRBJ2-3
D gene: -
V gene: TRBV18
CDR3 protein: CASSPSEGVRTDTQYF
CDR3 DNA: TGTGCCAGCTCACCAAGCGAAGGGGTCAGGACAGATACGCAGTATTTT

clone size: few
J gene: TRBJ2-1
D gene: -
V gene: TRBV28
CDR3 protein: CASSGAGSSYNEQFF
CDR3 DNA: TGTGCCAGCAGTGGGGCGGGGAGCTCCTACAATGAGCAGTTCTTC

clone size: -
J gene: TRBJ1-6
D gene: -
V gene: TRBV6-4
CDR3 protein: CASSDSGRNSPLHF
CDR3 DNA: TGTGCCAGCAGTGACTCGGGGCGGAATTCACCCCTCCACTTT

clone size: -
J gene: TRBJ2-3
D gene: TRBD2
V gene: TRBV7-6
CDR3 protein: CASSLERTSGGTDTQYF
CDR3 DNA: TGTGCCAGCAGCTTAGAACGGACTAGCGGCGGCACAGATACGCAGTATTTT

clone size: -
J gene: TRBJ1-2
D gene: -
V gene: TRBV27
CDR3 protein: CASSLSEGLGYTF
CDR3 DNA: TGTGCCAGCAGTCTCTCCGAGGGACTTGGCTACACCTTC

clone size: -
J gene: TRBJ1-3
D gene: -
V gene: TRBV7-6
CDR3 protein: CASSLGGRGSGNTIYF
CDR3 DNA: TGTGCCAGCAGCTTAGGGGGCAGGGGCTCTGGAAACACCATATATTTT

clone size: -
J gene: TRBJ2-1
D gene: -
V gene: TRBV7-6
CDR3 protein: CASSLAGAAGEQFF
CDR3 DNA: TGTGCCAGCAGCTTAGCTGGGGCAGCTGGTGAGCAGTTCTTC

clone size: few
J gene: TRBJ1-4
D gene: TRBD1
V gene: TRBV10-1
CDR3 protein: CASSGRDREEKLFF
CDR3 DNA: TGCGCCAGCAGTGGCCGGGACAGGGAAGAAAAACTGTTTTTT

clone size: few
J gene: TRBJ2-5
D gene: TRBD1
V gene: TRBV11-2
CDR3 protein: CASSLAGQGDETQYF
CDR3 DNA: TGTGCCAGCAGCTTAGCGGGACAGGGAGACGAGACCCAGTACTTC

clone size: -
J gene: TRBJ1-2
D gene: -
V gene: TRBV6-5
CDR3 protein: CASSPTSLTSYGYTF
CDR3 DNA: TGTGCCAGCAGTCCAACCTCCTTAACGAGCTATGGCTACACCTTC

clone size: -
J gene: TRBJ2-1
D gene: -
V gene: TRBV6-4
CDR3 protein: CASRDNLGNEQFF
CDR3 DNA: TGTGCCAGCAGGGACAACCTAGGTAATGAGCAGTTCTTC

clone size: -
J gene: TRBJ2-5
D gene: TRBD1
V gene: TRBV28
CDR3 protein: CASRGFKTGAFRETQYF
CDR3 DNA: TGTGCCAGCAGGGGGTTCAAGACAGGGGCCTTCCGGGAGACCCAGTACTTC

clone size: -
J gene: TRBJ2-3
D gene: -
V gene: TRBV14
CDR3 protein: CASSQTGWGTDTQYF
CDR3 DNA: TGTGCCAGCAGCCAAACAGGGTGGGGCACAGATACGCAGTATTTT

clone size: -
J gene: TRBJ1-5
D gene: -
V gene: TRBV28
CDR3 protein: CASSLWQGSNQPQHF
CDR3 DNA: TGTGCCAGCAGTTTATGGCAGGGTAGCAATCAGCCCCAGCATTTT

clone size: -
J gene: TRBJ1-6
D gene: TRBD1
V gene: TRBV4-2
CDR3 protein: CASSPADRDNSPLHF
CDR3 DNA: TGTGCCAGCAGCCCTGCGGACAGGGATAATTCACCCCTCCACTTT

clone size: -
J gene: TRBJ2-1
D gene: -
V gene: TRBV7-3
CDR3 protein: CASSPWVGGYSYNEQFF
CDR3 DNA: TGTGCCAGCAGCCCCTGGGTAGGGGGATACTCCTACAATGAGCAGTTCTTC

clone size: -
J gene: TRBJ1-6
D gene: TRBD1
V gene: TRBV2
CDR3 protein: CASSLPLGQGNSPLHF
CDR3 DNA: TGTGCCAGCAGTCTCCCCCTAGGACAGGGTAATTCCCCCCTCCACTTT

clone size: few
J gene: TRBJ2-1
D gene: -
V gene: TRBV27
CDR3 protein: CASSLQGHEQFF
CDR3 DNA: TGTGCCAGCAGTTTACAGGGGCATGAGCAGTTCTTC